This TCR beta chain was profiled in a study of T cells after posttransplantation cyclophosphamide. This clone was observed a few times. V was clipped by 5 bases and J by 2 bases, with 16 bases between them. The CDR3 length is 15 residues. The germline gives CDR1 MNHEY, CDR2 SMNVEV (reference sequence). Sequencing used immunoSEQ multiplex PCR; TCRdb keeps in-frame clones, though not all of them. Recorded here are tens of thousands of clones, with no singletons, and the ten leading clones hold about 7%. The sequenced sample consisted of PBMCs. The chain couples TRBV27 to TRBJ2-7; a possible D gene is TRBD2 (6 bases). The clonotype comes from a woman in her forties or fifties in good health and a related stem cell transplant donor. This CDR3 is CASSPLGGAAYEQYF. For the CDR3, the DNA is TGTGCCAGCAGTCCCCTAGGAGGGGCTGCCTACGAGCAGTACTTC.